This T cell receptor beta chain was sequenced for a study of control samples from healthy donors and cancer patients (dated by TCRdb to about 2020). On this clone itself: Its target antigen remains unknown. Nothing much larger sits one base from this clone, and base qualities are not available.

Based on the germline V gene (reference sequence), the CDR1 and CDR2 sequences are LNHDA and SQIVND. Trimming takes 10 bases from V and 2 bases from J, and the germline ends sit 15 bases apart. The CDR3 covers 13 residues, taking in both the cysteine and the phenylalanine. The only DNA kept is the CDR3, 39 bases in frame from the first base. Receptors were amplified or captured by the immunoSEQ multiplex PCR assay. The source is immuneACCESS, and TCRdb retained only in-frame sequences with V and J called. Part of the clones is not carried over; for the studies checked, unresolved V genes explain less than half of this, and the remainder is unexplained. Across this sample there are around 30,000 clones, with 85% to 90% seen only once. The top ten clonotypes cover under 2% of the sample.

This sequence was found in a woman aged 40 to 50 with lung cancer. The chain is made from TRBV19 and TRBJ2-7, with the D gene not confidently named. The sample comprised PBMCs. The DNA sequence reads TGTGCCACCGCGCCATTTCTTACCTACGAGCAGTACTTC. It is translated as CATAPFLTYEQYF.